Sequencing of this TCR beta chain was carried out in a study of blood T cells in healthy people across ages (dated by TCRdb to the mid-2010s). With respect to the entire study: Template switching captured roughly one uniquely barcoded TCR beta cDNA molecule per two T cells in model experiments. Two additional independent replicas of 1 million unique cDNA reads from the same blood draw were analyzed for two donors (one aged 18 to 30 and one aged 80 or older). Using deep sequencing normalized with unique cDNA molecular identifiers, the study measured how TCR beta repertoire diversity changes with age. To avoid experimental bias, donors of different ages were spread randomly across the sequencing lanes. The donors were split into four age groups: young (average roughly 15 years), middle-aged (about 40), aged (more than 60) and long-lived (roughly 80).

Reading the germline V gene gives CDR1 SQVTM and CDR2 ANQGSEA. CDR3 length: 16 amino acids, cysteine to phenylalanine. The retained sequence is limited to the CDR3, 48 bases, with the frame set at the first base. The germline ends are 16 bases apart after V is trimmed by 0 bases and J by 2 bases. The donors were 40 or so Caucasian individuals from Russia, aged roughly 6 to 95 years, who were systemically healthy. Approximately 9 milliliters of peripheral blood were collected from each donor into EDTA-treated Vacutainer tubes. Ficoll-Paque density-gradient centrifugation was used to isolate PBMCs, with at least 6.5 million obtained per sample. Total RNA, at least 6 micrograms per sample, was extracted from PBMCs with Trizol reagent. Naive CD45RAhigh/CD27high T cell percentages were measured by flow cytometry on a PBMC aliquot from every donor. Overall results and qualifications from the work: Donor CMV infection status was unknown, potentially confounding age-related changes in expanded clonotypes. Estimates of total diversity based on one million sequenced T cells were considered lower bounds and underestimates. A strong correlation was found between observed TCR beta diversity and the percentage of naive T cells measured by flow cytometry. Compared with the aged group, more naive CD4+ T cells, fewer expanded clones and increased TCR diversity were shown by the long-lived group, suggesting age selection. Observed TCR beta diversity per million T cells fell roughly linearly with age, and a significant reduction was already apparent by age roughly 40. Because profiling used bulk unsorted PBMCs, naive and antigen-experienced compartments could not be compared conclusively.

Library creation used 5' RACE. Sequencing was carried out with an Illumina HiSeq 2500. A second PCR of roughly 6 to 12 cycles was performed with a sample-barcoded 5' primer and a J-beta primer mix. A unique molecular identifier was introduced onto each TCR beta cDNA molecule by a template-switch 5' adaptor carrying 12 random nucleotides. Each sample yielded at least 2.5 million CDR3-containing paired-end reads. First-strand cDNA was synthesized from all RNA with the Mint cDNA synthesis kit, primed by a TRBC-specific oligonucleotide. After uracil-DNA glycosylase treatment, a first 18-cycle PCR used universal primers M1SS and BC2_uni_R on all cDNA. From the authors' description of their analysis: Each sample was normalized by randomly selecting 1 million high-quality reads, each carrying a distinct molecular identifier. Reads sharing molecular identifiers were discarded rather than binned into consensus sequences. MiTCR, with a Q25 quality threshold and the strictest error-elimination algorithm, was used for CDR3 identification, clonotype clustering and error correction. A nonparametric unseen species model using Euler transformation provided a lower-bound estimate of total TCR beta diversity. The public reads were reanalyzed by TCRdb: fastp trimming at Q25, MiXCR alignment, in-frame beta chains only. Each CDR3 protein gets just one entry, which takes the most common genes and DNA from the rows behind it. None of the V and J calls come from the authors' own analysis; TCRdb made them. Here the sample has around 1,600,000 distinct CDR3 sequences; under 55% occur a single time. The ten most abundant clones make up about 3.8% of the sample.

Notes on this clonotype: The antigen it binds to is not known. No base quality information exists; no much larger clone differs at one position.

This TCR was recovered from a young woman in good health. The sequenced material came from blood. The V and J genes are TRBV29-1 and TRBJ1-2; no D gene is confidently identified. At the DNA level, the sequence is TGCAGCGTTGAAGAAGGGAGCGGCAGTTTAAACTATGGCTACACCTTC. This is translated as CSVEEGSGSLNYGYTF.